This paragraph covers one TCR beta chain sequence. Amplification by 5'RACE using constant-segment primers produced TCR alpha and TCR beta cDNA libraries that carried sample barcodes and UMIs. TCRdb recomputed calls from the 5' RACE reads with MiXCR, one row per CDR3 protein. The profile shows some 160,000 distinct CDR3 sequences, roughly 30% of them singletons. This entry belongs to a study of T-cell memory formation after mild COVID-19. The junction had 4 bases not matched to a gene; V was cut back by 3 bases and J by 8 bases. CDR3 length: 14 amino acids. The material sequenced was PBMCs or a T cell subset sorted from them (not recorded which). The chain combines TRBV12-3 or TRBV12-4 with TRBJ1-4, with TRBD1 identical over 9 bases. The TCR comes from an adult woman who had mild COVID-19 (a few samples of this study predate the infection). Cell type and time point are not known. CDR3 in amino acids: CASSLRQGGEKLFF. CDR3 nucleotide sequence: TGTGCCAGCAGTTTGAGACAGGGGGGAGAAAAACTGTTTTTT.